This T cell receptor beta chain was documented in a study of shared clonotypes between healthy human individuals. Study at large: Each donor contributed plates that comprised three CD4 naive, three CD4 memory, two CD8 naive and one CD8 memory.

The assay was run at deep level. Clones were sequenced by immunoSEQ multiplex PCR, and TCRdb holds only the in-frame ones, with some missing. Among about 1 million clones listed, approximately 72% were seen once. On this clone: Its specificity is not known. The sample contains more than one DNA sequence encoding this CDR3.

The investigators split CD4+ cells into a CD45RA+ naive subset and a CD45RA-negative memory subset. Study-wide findings and caveats: Donors were few, which limited the genetic and exposure-history diversity represented.

V was pared by 6 bases and J by 7 bases, with 2 bases of the junction left unmatched. CDR3 length equals 13 residues. CDR1 is MNHEY, CDR2 SVGAGI, per germline. This TCR was sampled from a man younger than 35 in good health. This chain uses TRBV6-5 with TRBJ1-6; 8 bases align to TRBD1. The specimen sequenced was memory CD4+ T cells sorted from blood. Subset described: CD45RA-negative fraction. The CDR3 here is CASSNRGNSPLHF. For the CDR3, the DNA is TGTGCCAGCAGCAACAGGGGGAATTCACCCCTCCACTTT.